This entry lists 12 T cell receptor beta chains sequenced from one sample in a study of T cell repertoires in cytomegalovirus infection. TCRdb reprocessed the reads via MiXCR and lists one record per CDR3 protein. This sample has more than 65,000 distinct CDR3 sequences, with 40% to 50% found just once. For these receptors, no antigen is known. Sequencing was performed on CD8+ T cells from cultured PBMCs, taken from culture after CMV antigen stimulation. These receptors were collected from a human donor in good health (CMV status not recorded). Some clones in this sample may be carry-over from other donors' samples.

This chain's CDR3 is CASSIPRGRPNTGELFF. Written as DNA, the CDR3 is TGTGCCAGCAGCATACCCCGTGGGAGACCGAACACCGGGGAGCTGTTTTTT. The chain has TRBV11-3 and TRBJ2-2, with D possibly matching TRBD2 (5 bases). Germline values: CDR1 SGHNT, CDR2 YENEEA. This CDR3 contains 17 residues. Between the trimmed V and J ends, which lost 5 bases and 0 bases, there was a span of 16 bases.

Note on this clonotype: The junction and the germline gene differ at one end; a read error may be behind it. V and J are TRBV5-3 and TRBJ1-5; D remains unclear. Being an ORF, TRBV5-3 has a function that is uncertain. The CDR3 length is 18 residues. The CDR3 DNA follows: TGTGCCAGCAGCTTGAATTATAGGGCCTCCTATAGCAATCAGCCCCAGCATTTT. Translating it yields CASSLNYRASYSNQPQHF.

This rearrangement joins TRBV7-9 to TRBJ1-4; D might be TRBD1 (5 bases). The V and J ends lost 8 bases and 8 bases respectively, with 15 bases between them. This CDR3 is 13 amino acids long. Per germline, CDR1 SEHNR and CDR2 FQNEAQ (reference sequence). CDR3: CASVRGVGEKLFF. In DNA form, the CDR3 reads TGTGCCAGCGTTCGGGGGGTTGGGGAAAAACTGTTTTTT.

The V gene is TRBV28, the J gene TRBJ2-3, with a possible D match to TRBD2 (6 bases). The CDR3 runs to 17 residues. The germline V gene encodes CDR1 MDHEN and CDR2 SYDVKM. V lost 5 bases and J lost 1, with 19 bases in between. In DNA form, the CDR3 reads TGTGCCAGCAGTCAATACTTGCGGGGCCTGGGCACAGATACGCAGTATTTT. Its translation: CASSQYLRGLGTDTQYF.

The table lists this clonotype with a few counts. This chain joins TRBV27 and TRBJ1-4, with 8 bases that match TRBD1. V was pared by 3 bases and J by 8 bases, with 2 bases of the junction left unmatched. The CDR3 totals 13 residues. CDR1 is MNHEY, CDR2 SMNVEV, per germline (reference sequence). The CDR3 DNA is TGTGCCAGCAGTTTTGGACAGGGAGAAAAACTGTTTTTT. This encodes CASSFGQGEKLFF.

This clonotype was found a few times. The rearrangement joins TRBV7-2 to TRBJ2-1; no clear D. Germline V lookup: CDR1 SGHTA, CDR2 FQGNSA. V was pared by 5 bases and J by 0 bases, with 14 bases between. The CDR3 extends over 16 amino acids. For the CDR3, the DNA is TGTGCCAGCAGCCCGAGGTCCTATAGCTCCTACAATGAGCAGTTCTTC. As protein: CASSPRSYSSYNEQFF.

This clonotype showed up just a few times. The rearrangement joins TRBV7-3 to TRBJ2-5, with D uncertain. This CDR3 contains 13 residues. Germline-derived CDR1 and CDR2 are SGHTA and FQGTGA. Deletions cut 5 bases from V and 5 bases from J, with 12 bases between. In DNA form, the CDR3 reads TGTGCCAGCAGCCCCTCAAATGGGGAGACCCAGTACTTC. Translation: CASSPSNGETQYF.

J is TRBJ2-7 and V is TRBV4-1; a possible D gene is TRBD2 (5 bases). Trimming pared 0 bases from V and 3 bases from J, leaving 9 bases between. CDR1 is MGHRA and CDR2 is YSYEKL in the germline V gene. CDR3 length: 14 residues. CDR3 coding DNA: TGCGCCAGCAGCCAAGATTTAGCGTACTACGAGCAGTACTTC. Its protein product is CASSQDLAYYEQYF.

The CDR3 DNA follows: TGTGCCACCCTCCGGGACAGGGCCTATGGCTACACCTTC. Translation: CATLRDRAYGYTF. The chain recombines TRBV19 with TRBJ1-2; 9 bases align to TRBD1. Germline-derived CDR1 and CDR2 are LNHDA and SQIVND (reference sequence). Germline trimming cut 10 bases from V and 4 bases from J; bases unmatched to any gene: 7. The CDR3 length is 13 residues.

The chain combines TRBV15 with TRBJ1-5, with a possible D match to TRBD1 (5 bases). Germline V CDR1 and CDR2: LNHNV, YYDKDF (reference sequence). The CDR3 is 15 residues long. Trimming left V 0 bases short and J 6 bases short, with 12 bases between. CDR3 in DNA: TGTGCCACCAGCAGAGAAAGGCAGGGAAGTCAGCCCCAGCATTTT. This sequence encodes CATSRERQGSQPQHF.

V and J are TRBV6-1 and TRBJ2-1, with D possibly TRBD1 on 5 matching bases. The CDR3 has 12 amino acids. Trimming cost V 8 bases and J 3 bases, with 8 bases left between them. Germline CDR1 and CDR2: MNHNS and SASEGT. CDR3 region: CASDRNYNEQFF. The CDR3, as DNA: TGTGCCAGCGACAGAAACTACAATGAGCAGTTCTTC.

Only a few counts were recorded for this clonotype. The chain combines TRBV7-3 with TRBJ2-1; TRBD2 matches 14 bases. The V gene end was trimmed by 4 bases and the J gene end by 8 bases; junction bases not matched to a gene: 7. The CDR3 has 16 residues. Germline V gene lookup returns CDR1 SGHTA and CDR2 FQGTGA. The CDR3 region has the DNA TGTGCCAGCAGCTCCACCGGGACTAGCGGGAGACATGAGCAGTTCTTC. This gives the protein CASSSTGTSGRHEQFF.